A single sample gave rise to the 21 T cell receptor beta chains below, sequenced in a study of blood T cell repertoires in COVID-19. Here immunoSEQ multiplex PCR was the method, and the copy in TCRdb shows in-frame clones only, minus some. Of 140,000 or so clones in the sample, about 85% were seen once. The sequenced material came from peripheral blood. Receptors were obtained from a human donor with COVID-19, enrolled during active disease. The donor label of this sample is uncertain.

The J gene is TRBJ2-1, the V gene TRBV7-9; 7 bases are shared with TRBD1. V shed 5 bases, J shed 0 bases, and the junction held 7 bases outside the gene matches. The germline V gene has CDR1 SEHNR and CDR2 FQNEAQ (reference sequence). The CDR3 sequence is 16 residues long. The CDR3 protein is CASSPKGQSSYNEQFF. The CDR3 coding sequence is TGTGCCAGCAGCCCAAAGGGACAGAGCTCCTACAATGAGCAGTTCTTC.

This chain uses TRBV4-2 with TRBJ1-1; 10 positions agree with TRBD1. The germline CDR1 and CDR2 sequences are LGHNA and YNFKEQ. This CDR3 has 15 residues. V shed 3 bases and J 5 bases; nucleotides not matched to a gene: 6. The CDR3 DNA sequence: TGTGCCAGCAGCCAGGACAGGGGGAGTGGGACTGAAGCTTTCTTT. Translated, it gives CASSQDRGSGTEAFF.

In this sample, this clone turned up once. The rearrangement links TRBV5-1 to TRBJ2-1; TRBD1 matches 12 bases. V gave up 5 bases and J gave up 12 bases; unmatched junction bases: 9. This CDR3 comprises 14 residues. CDR1 is SGHRS, CDR2 YFSETQ, per germline. This CDR3 is CASRPGQGASVQFF. The CDR3 bases are TGCGCCAGCAGACCGGGACAGGGGGCCTCTGTGCAGTTCTTC.

This rearrangement joins TRBV25-1 to TRBJ2-1, with D maybe TRBD2 (6 bases). Deletions cut 6 bases from V and 0 bases from J, with 15 bases between. CDR1 is MGHDK and CDR2 is SYGVNS in the germline V gene. This CDR3 comprises 16 residues. CDR3 nucleotide sequence: TGTGCCAGCAGCCCCCCGGGACTTAGCTCCTACAATGAGCAGTTCTTC. Its protein is CASSPPGLSSYNEQFF.

This CDR3 reads CASSSGTDQPQHF. CDR3 nucleotides: TGTGCCAGCAGCTCTGGGACAGATCAGCCCCAGCATTTT. The chain combines TRBV11-2 with TRBJ1-5; 7 positions match TRBD1. From germline, CDR1 is SGHAT and CDR2 FQNNGV. The CDR3 sequence is 13 residues long. The V and J ends lost 4 bases and 5 bases, in that order; junction bases with no gene match: 2.

In DNA, the CDR3 is TGTGCCAGCAGTTTAAGGAGGCAGCTCCAAGAGACCCAGTACTTC. Its protein product is CASSLRRQLQETQYF. The V and J genes are TRBV27 and TRBJ2-5; TRBD2 is a possible D gene (5 bases). CDR1 is MNHEY, CDR2 SMNVEV, per germline (reference sequence). The germline V and J ends were trimmed by 2 bases and 1 base, with 11 bases remaining between them. The CDR3 loop spans 15 amino acids.

This chain links TRBV5-4 with TRBJ2-1; D might be TRBD1 (5 bases). Germline values: CDR1 SGHNT, CDR2 YYREEE (reference sequence). CDR3 size: 15 residues. V lost 0 bases and J 0 bases, leaving 7 bases between the germline ends. In nucleotides, the CDR3 is TGTGCCAGCAGCTTGGACAGGAGCTCCTACAATGAGCAGTTCTTC. Protein sequence: CASSLDRSSYNEQFF.

The rearrangement joins TRBV6-1 to TRBJ1-1; D is ambiguous. Trimming removed 0 bases at V and 1 base at J, with 12 bases between. Germline assignment: CDR1 MNHNS and CDR2 SASEGT. The CDR3 sequence is 16 residues long. The CDR3 is CASSEAHRTGNTEAFF. For the CDR3, the DNA is TGTGCCAGCAGTGAAGCTCACCGGACTGGGAACACTGAAGCTTTCTTT.

The chain combines TRBV2 with TRBJ1-5; TRBD1 agrees at 9 bases. The CDR3 totals 17 residues. V gave up 2 bases and J gave up 1 base; unmatched junction bases: 6. Germline-derived CDR1 and CDR2 are SNHLY and FYNNEI. The CDR3 loop is CASSELGTGLSNQPQHF. CDR3 DNA sequence: TGTGCCAGCAGTGAACTAGGGACAGGGCTAAGCAATCAGCCCCAGCATTTT.

The V gene is TRBV27, the J gene TRBJ2-3; D remains unclear. Deletions cut 0 bases from V and 6 bases from J, with 4 bases between. The germline CDR1 and CDR2 sequences are MNHEY and SMNVEV (reference sequence). The CDR3 spans 12 residues. CDR3 region: CASSLSGDTQYF. The DNA of the CDR3 is TGTGCCAGCAGTTTATCCGGTGATACGCAGTATTTT.

The chain couples TRBV11-2 to TRBJ2-7; perhaps TRBD1 as D (6 bases). Germline V gene data show CDR1 as SGHAT and CDR2 as FQNNGV. The CDR3 runs 16 residues. Trimming stripped 6 bases from V and 0 bases from J, with 18 bases between. The CDR3 here is CASRWGRRADSYEQYF. In DNA, the CDR3 is TGTGCCAGCAGGTGGGGGCGCAGGGCCGACTCCTACGAGCAGTACTTC.

The chain employs TRBV12-5 and TRBJ2-5; D gene ambiguous. Trimming stripped 5 bases from V and 3 bases from J, with 13 bases between. Looked up from germline, CDR1 is LGHNT and CDR2 is FRNRAP. The CDR3 length is 14 residues. CDR3 DNA: TGTGCTAGTGGTACTTCGGAGCTCAAAGAGACCCAGTACTTC. It is translated as CASGTSELKETQYF.

The chain links TRBV9 to TRBJ1-1; D is unresolved. Looked up from germline, CDR1 is SGDLS and CDR2 is YYNGEE. The CDR3 length is 13 residues. The V and J ends lost 4 bases and 2 bases respectively, with 9 bases between them. CDR3 DNA: TGTGCCAGCAGCAAAGGAGTTAACACTGAAGCTTTCTTT. Translated, it gives CASSKGVNTEAFF.

The V gene is TRBV27, the J gene TRBJ1-1, with 7 bases aligning to TRBD1. The CDR3 is 16 amino acids. Germline V gene sequence: CDR1 MNHEY, CDR2 SMNVEV (reference sequence). V shed 4 bases and J 4 bases; nucleotides not matched to a gene: 12. The CDR3 DNA reads as TGTGCCAGCAGTTCCCCGGCACAGGGGTGGACCACTGAAGCTTTCTTT. Translating gives CASSSPAQGWTTEAFF.

V and J are TRBV29-1 and TRBJ2-5; the D is unclear. V was shortened by 5 bases and J by 0 bases, with 13 bases between the two germline ends. Germline-derived CDR1 and CDR2 are SQVTM and ANQGSEA. This CDR3 comprises 14 residues. CDR3 loop: CSVNPGPYQETQYF. In DNA form, the CDR3 reads TGCAGCGTTAACCCGGGTCCTTACCAAGAGACCCAGTACTTC.

The chain couples TRBV11-2 to TRBJ2-7; TRBD1 might be the D (6 bases). Germline V gene sequence: CDR1 SGHAT, CDR2 FQNNGV. The CDR3 contains 14 residues. Trimming pared 4 bases from V and 3 bases from J, leaving 13 bases between. CDR3 loop: CASSSYEGDYEQYF. In DNA, the CDR3 is TGTGCCAGCAGCTCGTACGAGGGGGACTACGAGCAGTACTTC.

This chain's CDR3 is CASSIVSREGEQYF. The CDR3 DNA sequence: TGTGCCAGTAGTATAGTGTCCAGGGAAGGCGAGCAGTACTTC. The V gene is TRBV19, the J gene TRBJ2-7, with D maybe TRBD1 (5 bases). The ends were cut back, 1 base at V and 6 bases at J, with 13 bases in the middle. The germline CDR1 and CDR2 sequences are LNHDA and SQIVND (reference sequence). This CDR3 contains 14 residues.

The chain employs TRBV14 and TRBJ1-4; a weak D match, TRBD1 (5 bases). Trimming removed 2 bases from V and 7 bases from J, with 17 bases in between. The CDR3 runs 16 residues. Per the germline V gene, CDR1 is SGHDN and CDR2 is FVKESK. In nucleotides, the CDR3 is TGTGCCAGCAGCCAACTACAGGCCCCAAGGGGTGAAAAACTGTTTTTT. It encodes CASSQLQAPRGEKLFF.

This chain uses TRBV5-4 with TRBJ2-7; 7 bases agree with TRBD1. Germline values: CDR1 SGHNT, CDR2 YYREEE (reference sequence). The length of the CDR3 is 15 residues. The V gene end was trimmed by 0 bases and the J gene end by 4 bases; junction bases not matched to a gene: 7. CDR3 residues: CASSLGGTASYEQYF. The DNA for the CDR3 is TGTGCCAGCAGCTTGGGTGGGACAGCCAGTTACGAGCAGTACTTC.

The chain links TRBV4-1 to TRBJ2-2; 10 nucleotides align to TRBD1. This CDR3 has 16 amino acids. The V gene's germline CDR1 is MGHRA and CDR2 YSYEKL. V lost 4 bases and J lost 3; bases outside the gene matches: 5. The CDR3 region is CASSPDRGRYTGELFF. CDR3 DNA sequence: TGCGCCAGCAGCCCGGACAGGGGGAGGTACACCGGGGAGCTGTTTTTT.

The chain uses TRBV5-1 and TRBJ2-1, with D possibly matching TRBD1 (5 bases). Germline V gene lookup returns CDR1 SGHRS and CDR2 YFSETQ. This CDR3 contains 14 residues. The germline V and J ends were trimmed by 0 bases and 5 bases, with 9 bases remaining between them. The DNA for the CDR3 is TGCGCCAGCAGCTTGGTGGGGCAGAACAATGAGCAGTTCTTC. Translated: CASSLVGQNNEQFF.